The 22 T cell receptor beta chains in this list originate from one sample, sequenced in a study of blood T cell repertoires in COVID-19. Clones were sequenced by immunoSEQ multiplex PCR, and TCRdb holds only the in-frame ones, with some missing. The profile shows some 300,000 clones, around 87% of them singletons. Sequences were obtained from peripheral blood. The origin of the receptors is a man between 65 and 79 years old with acute or convalescent COVID-19.

This clone was picked up one time. The V and J genes are TRBV19 and TRBJ2-3; D is perhaps TRBD1 (5 bases). V was trimmed by 6 bases and J by 0 bases, leaving 10 bases between them. This CDR3 contains 14 residues. Germline CDR1 is LNHDA and CDR2 is SQIVND (reference sequence). The CDR3 DNA reads TGTGCCAGTAGCAACAGGCAGAGCACAGATACGCAGTATTTT. Encoded protein: CASSNRQSTDTQYF.

The CDR3 reads CASSTGSLTREQFF. CDR3 DNA: TGTGCCAGTAGTACAGGCTCCCTCACAAGGGAGCAGTTCTTC. This chain joins TRBV19 and TRBJ2-1; no clear D. The CDR3 is 14 residues long. Germline CDR1 is LNHDA and CDR2 is SQIVND (reference sequence). The germline V and J ends were trimmed by 4 bases and 10 bases, with 17 bases remaining between them.

The V gene is TRBV7-9, the J gene TRBJ1-5; D ambiguous. Germline CDR1 reads SEHNR; CDR2 reads FQNEAQ (reference sequence). The CDR3 has 12 amino acids. The ends were cut back, 2 bases at V and 5 bases at J, with 4 bases in the middle. DNA for the CDR3: TGTGCCAGCAGCTTACCCTATCAGCCCCAGCATTTT. Translated, it gives CASSLPYQPQHF.

The chain has TRBV15 and TRBJ2-1, with 9 bases fitting TRBD2. The CDR3 has 13 amino acids. The germline gives CDR1 LNHNV, CDR2 YYDKDF (reference sequence). The V segment lost 6 bases and the J segment 7 bases; nucleotides outside the gene matches: 4. This CDR3 reads CATRTSGPNEQFF. The CDR3 bases are TGTGCCACCAGGACTAGCGGTCCGAATGAGCAGTTCTTC.

CDR3 protein: CASSGTGSNEQYF. For the CDR3, the DNA is TGTGCCAGCTCCGGGACAGGGTCTAACGAGCAGTACTTC. J is TRBJ2-7 and V is TRBV19; 9 bases agree with TRBD1. The CDR3 extends over 13 amino acids. The germline V gene encodes CDR1 LNHDA and CDR2 SQIVND (reference sequence). J was trimmed by 5 bases and V by 9 bases; bases with no gene match: 8. Looking up the rest from reference TRBV19 and TRBJ2-7 gives the full variable domain: DGGITQSPKYLFRKEGQNVTLSCEQNLNHDAMYWYRQDPGQGLRLIYYSQIVNDFQKGDIAEGYSVSREKKESFPLTVTSAQKNPTAFYLCASSGTGSNEQYFGPGTRLTVT.

This rearrangement joins TRBV5-1 to TRBJ2-4; D unclear. The germline V gene encodes CDR1 SGHRS and CDR2 YFSETQ. Trimming took 5 bases from V and 1 from J, leaving 10 bases between them. This CDR3 has 14 amino acids. DNA of the CDR3: TGCGCCAGCAGTCTCACAGTCGCCAAAAACATTCAGTACTTC. This gives the protein CASSLTVAKNIQYF.

The chain employs TRBV20-1 and TRBJ1-2, with D unresolved. Trimming stripped 3 bases from V and 4 bases from J, with 12 bases between. Per the germline V gene, CDR1 is DFQATT and CDR2 is SNEGSKA (reference sequence). CDR3 length: 13 residues. CDR3 sequence reads: CSASDPVLYGYTF. CDR3 nucleotides: TGCAGTGCTAGTGATCCGGTTCTCTATGGCTACACCTTC.

The gene calls are TRBV6-2 or TRBV6-3 and TRBJ1-1, with no clear D. The CDR3 length is 14 residues. The V gene's germline CDR1 is MNHEY and CDR2 SVGEGT. The V and J ends lost 5 bases and 1 base respectively, with 11 bases between them. In nucleotides, the CDR3 is TGTGCCAGCAGTCCATTCACAGAGAACACTGAAGCTTTCTTT. It codes for CASSPFTENTEAFF.

This chain joins TRBV5-1 and TRBJ2-1; 7 positions agree with TRBD1. CDR3 length equals 13 residues. CDR1 is SGHRS, CDR2 YFSETQ, per germline. V lost 1 base, J lost 7 bases, and 2 bases stayed unmatched. The CDR3 region has the DNA TGCGCCAGCAGCTTGTTACAGGGGAATGAGCAGTTCTTC. Its translation is CASSLLQGNEQFF.

This chain joins TRBV28 and TRBJ2-5; tentative D call: TRBD2 (7 bases). Germline V gene data show CDR1 as MDHEN and CDR2 as SYDVKM. V gave up 7 bases and J gave up 5 bases, with 11 bases separating them. The CDR3 sequence is 12 residues long. This CDR3 is CASTAGAETQYF. CDR3 sequence (DNA): TGTGCCAGCACGGCGGGGGCGGAGACCCAGTACTTC.

V usage is TRBV29-1 and J usage is TRBJ2-7, with 7 nucleotides matching TRBD2. V was pared by 4 bases and J by 2 bases, with 8 bases of the junction left unmatched. The CDR3 loop spans 14 amino acids. The germline V gene encodes CDR1 SQVTM and CDR2 ANQGSEA. Here the CDR3 reads CSVVSGMGAYEQYF. Written as DNA, the CDR3 is TGCAGCGTTGTAAGCGGGATGGGGGCCTACGAGCAGTACTTC.

The chain carries TRBV7-8 and TRBJ1-2; D is unresolved. The CDR3 extends over 14 amino acids. In germline, CDR1 is SGHVS, CDR2 FQNEAQ. V was trimmed by 5 bases and J by 8 bases, leaving 18 bases between them. CDR3 coding DNA: TGTGCCAGCAGCCTCCCGGGAGCCGCCGGCGGCTACACCTTC. Its translation is CASSLPGAAGGYTF.

This chain connects TRBV10-3 to TRBJ2-6; D gene ambiguous. Germline-derived CDR1 and CDR2 are ENHRY and SYGVKD. The CDR3 spans 15 residues. Between the trimmed V and J ends, which lost 4 bases and 1 base, there was a span of 8 bases. The chain's CDR3 is CAISAGSSGANVLTF. The DNA of the CDR3 is TGTGCCATCAGTGCCGGTTCGTCTGGGGCCAACGTCCTGACTTTC.

The chain couples TRBV6-2 or TRBV6-3 to TRBJ1-6; 7 nucleotides line up with TRBD1. V lost 2 bases to trimming and J lost 10 bases; unmatched junction nucleotides: 8. The CDR3 is 15 residues long. Looked up from germline, CDR1 is MNHEY and CDR2 is SVGEGT. CDR3 nucleotide sequence: TGTGCCAGCAGTTACACGACAGGGTTTCGGTCACCCCTCCACTTT. The encoded protein is CASSYTTGFRSPLHF.

The table lists this clone with a few counts. The chain couples TRBV9 to TRBJ2-5; 13 positions match TRBD2. The CDR3 has 15 amino acids. The germline CDR1 and CDR2 sequences are SGDLS and YYNGEE. Trimming took 3 bases from V and 5 from J; bases not matched to a gene: 4. The CDR3 protein is CASSGGTSGTETQYF. For the CDR3, the DNA is TGTGCCAGCAGCGGAGGGACTAGCGGGACTGAGACCCAGTACTTC.

This chain links TRBV9 with TRBJ2-7; a possible D gene is TRBD2 (5 bases). The germline CDR1 and CDR2 sequences are SGDLS and YYNGEE. The CDR3 has 15 amino acids. The V end lost 0 bases, the J end lost 0 bases, and 10 bases lay between the germline ends. In DNA form, the CDR3 reads TGTGCCAGCAGCGTAGCCGGGGTTAGCTCCTACGAGCAGTACTTC. This codes for CASSVAGVSSYEQYF.

The count of this clone is one. The CDR3 spells CASSLAGLAKNIQYF. In DNA, the CDR3 is TGTGCCAGCAGTTTGGCAGGACTAGCCAAAAACATTCAGTACTTC. The chain joins TRBV28 to TRBJ2-4; perhaps TRBD2 as D (5 bases). Trimming took off 3 bases at V and 0 bases at J, with 9 bases between the two ends. CDR3 length equals 15 residues. Germline assignment: CDR1 MDHEN and CDR2 SYDVKM.

This chain links TRBV10-3 with TRBJ2-3, with D possibly matching TRBD2 (5 bases). CDR3 length equals 14 residues. In germline, CDR1 is ENHRY, CDR2 SYGVKD. Trimming stripped 8 bases from V and 1 base from J, with 13 bases between. CDR3 sequence: CAISRDYGTDTQYF. Written as DNA, the CDR3 is TGTGCCATCTCGAGGGATTATGGCACAGATACGCAGTATTTT.

This clone turned up a few times. The chain links TRBV24-1 to TRBJ2-3, with 9 bases fitting TRBD1. The CDR3 covers 15 residues. The germline CDR1 and CDR2 sequences are KGHDR and SFDVKD. V lost 2 bases, J lost 6 bases, and 5 bases stayed unmatched. The CDR3 sequence is CATSDYGQGRDTQYF. CDR3 nucleotide sequence: TGTGCCACCAGTGATTATGGACAGGGGAGGGATACGCAGTATTTT.

This chain joins TRBV7-2 and TRBJ2-7; 13 bases map to TRBD2. J was trimmed by 5 bases and V by 2 bases; bases with no gene match: 6. The germline gives CDR1 SGHTA, CDR2 FQGNSA. This CDR3 spans 16 amino acids. The CDR3 DNA reads TGTGCCAGCAGCTTAACTAGCGGGAGGGGGTCCCACGAGCAGTACTTC. It is translated as CASSLTSGRGSHEQYF.

The chain has TRBV18 and TRBJ1-2; 8 bases are a match to TRBD1. CDR3 length: 14 amino acids. CDR1 KGHSH and CDR2 LQKENI come from the germline V gene. V shed 3 bases, J shed 6 bases, and the junction held 6 bases outside the gene matches. CDR3 DNA sequence: TGTGCCAGCTCACCGACAGGGGAGTCCCATGGCTACACCTTC. Translating gives CASSPTGESHGYTF.

The chain carries TRBV15 and TRBJ2-5; TRBD2 agrees at 12 bases. The germline gives CDR1 LNHNV, CDR2 YYDKDF (reference sequence). After removal of 3 bases from V and 8 bases from J, the junction contained 4 bases not matched to a gene. CDR3 length equals 14 residues. DNA for the CDR3: TGTGCCACCAGCAGCGGGACTAGCGGGCCAACCCAGTACTTC. Protein: CATSSGTSGPTQYF.